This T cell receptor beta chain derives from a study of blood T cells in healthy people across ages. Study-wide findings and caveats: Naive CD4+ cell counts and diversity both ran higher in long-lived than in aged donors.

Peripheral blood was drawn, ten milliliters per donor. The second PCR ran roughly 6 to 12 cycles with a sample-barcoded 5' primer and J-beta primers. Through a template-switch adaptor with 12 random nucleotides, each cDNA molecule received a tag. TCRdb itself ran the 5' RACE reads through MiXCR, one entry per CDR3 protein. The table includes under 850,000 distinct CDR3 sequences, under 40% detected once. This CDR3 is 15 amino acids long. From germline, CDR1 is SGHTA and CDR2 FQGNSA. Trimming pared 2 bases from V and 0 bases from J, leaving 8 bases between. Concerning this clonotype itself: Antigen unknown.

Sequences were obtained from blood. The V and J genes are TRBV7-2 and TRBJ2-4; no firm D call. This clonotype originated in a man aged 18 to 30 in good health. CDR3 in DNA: TGTGCCAGCAGCTTACCTAGTCAAGCCAAAAACATTCAGTACTTC. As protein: CASSLPSQAKNIQYF.